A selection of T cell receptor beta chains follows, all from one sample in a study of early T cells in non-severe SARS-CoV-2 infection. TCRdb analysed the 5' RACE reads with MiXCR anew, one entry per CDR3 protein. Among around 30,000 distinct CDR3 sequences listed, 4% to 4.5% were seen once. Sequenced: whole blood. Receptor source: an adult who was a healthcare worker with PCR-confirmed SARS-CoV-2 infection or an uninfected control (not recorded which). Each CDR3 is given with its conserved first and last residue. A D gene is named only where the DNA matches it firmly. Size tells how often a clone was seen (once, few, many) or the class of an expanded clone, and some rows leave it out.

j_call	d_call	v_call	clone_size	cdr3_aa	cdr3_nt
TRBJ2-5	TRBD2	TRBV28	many	CASSFVLAGGQETQYF	TGTGCCAGCAGTTTTGTTCTCGCGGGAGGGCAAGAGACCCAGTACTTC
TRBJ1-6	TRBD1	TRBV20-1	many	CSAPSGQGGSPLHF	TGCAGTGCTCCCTCTGGGCAGGGGGGTTCACCCCTCCACTTT
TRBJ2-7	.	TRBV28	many	CATALPQNYEQYF	TGTGCCACAGCACTTCCACAGAATTACGAGCAGTACTTC
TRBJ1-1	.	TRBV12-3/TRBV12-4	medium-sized	CASSSGLGEAFF	TGTGCCAGCAGTTCAGGGTTGGGGGAAGCTTTCTTT
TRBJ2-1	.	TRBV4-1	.	CASSWTVESNEQFF	TGCGCCAGCAGCTGGACGGTTGAGAGCAATGAGCAGTTCTTC
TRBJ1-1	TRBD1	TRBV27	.	CASSFQGTGIEAFF	TGTGCCAGCAGTTTTCAAGGGACAGGGATTGAAGCTTTCTTT
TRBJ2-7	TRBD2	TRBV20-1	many	CSASEASGRGYEQYF	TGCAGTGCTAGTGAGGCTAGCGGGAGAGGCTACGAGCAGTACTTC
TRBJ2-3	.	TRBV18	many	CASSPEPDTQYF	TGTGCCAGCTCACCTGAGCCAGATACGCAGTATTTT
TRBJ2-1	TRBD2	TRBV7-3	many	CASSLRASGRSEQFF	TGTGCCAGCAGCTTAAGGGCTAGCGGGAGGAGTGAGCAGTTCTTC
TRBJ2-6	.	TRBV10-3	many	CAISGSTAVSGANVLTF	TGTGCCATCAGCGGATCGACAGCTGTCTCTGGGGCCAACGTCCTGACTTTC
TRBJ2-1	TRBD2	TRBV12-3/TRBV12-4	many	CASRGGTSGSAYNEQFF	TGTGCCAGCAGGGGTGGGACTAGCGGGAGCGCTTACAATGAGCAGTTCTTC
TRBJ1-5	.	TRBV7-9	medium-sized	CASSLDWASGTQPQHF	TGTGCCAGCAGCTTAGATTGGGCCTCGGGAACTCAGCCCCAGCATTTT
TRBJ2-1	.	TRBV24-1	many	CATSDHSGATSYNEQFF	TGTGCCACCAGTGACCACTCAGGGGCCACAAGCTACAATGAGCAGTTCTTC
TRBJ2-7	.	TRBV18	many	CASSQKTGSYEQYF	TGTGCCAGCTCCCAAAAGACAGGTAGCTACGAGCAGTACTTC
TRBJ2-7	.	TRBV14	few	CASSQDLNEQYF	TGTGCCAGCAGCCAAGACTTGAACGAGCAGTACTTC
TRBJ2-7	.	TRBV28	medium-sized	CASTPEGTYEQYF	TGTGCCAGCACTCCGGAGGGGACCTACGAGCAGTACTTC
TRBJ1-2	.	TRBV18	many	CASSPLSGADDYGYTF	TGTGCCAGCTCACCACTCTCAGGTGCTGACGACTATGGCTACACCTTC
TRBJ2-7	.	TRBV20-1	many	CSARSVTGFDEQYF	TGCAGTGCTAGATCGGTGACAGGATTTGACGAGCAGTACTTC
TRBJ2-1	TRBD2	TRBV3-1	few	CASSPPTSGSQSSNEQFF	TGTGCCAGCAGCCCCCCGACTAGCGGGAGTCAGAGCAGCAATGAGCAGTTCTTC
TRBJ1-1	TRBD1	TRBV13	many	CASSSYPGQGATEAFF	TGTGCCAGCAGTTCATACCCGGGACAGGGGGCAACTGAAGCTTTCTTT
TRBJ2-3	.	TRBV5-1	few	CASSLGALTDTQYF	TGCGCCAGCAGCTTGGGGGCTCTCACAGATACGCAGTATTTT
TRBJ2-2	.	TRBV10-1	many	CASSESTGRTPGSCFF	.
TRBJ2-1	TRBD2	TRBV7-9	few	CASSPAPGRAPYNEQFF	TGTGCCAGCAGCCCGGCCCCCGGGAGGGCCCCCTACAATGAGCAGTTCTTC
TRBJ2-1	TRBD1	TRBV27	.	CASSSGQGRYYNEQFF	TGTGCCAGCAGTTCCGGACAGGGGCGGTACTACAATGAGCAGTTCTTC
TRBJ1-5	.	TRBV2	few	CASSQQGYSNQPQHF	TGTGCCAGCAGTCAACAGGGATATAGCAATCAGCCCCAGCATTTT
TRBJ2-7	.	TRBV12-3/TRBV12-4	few	CASSSQGFRYEQYF	TGTGCCAGCAGTTCCCAGGGCTTTCGCTACGAGCAGTACTTC
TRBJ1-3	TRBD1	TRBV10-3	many	CATTGASSGNTIYF	TGTGCCACTACAGGGGCGAGCTCTGGAAACACCATATATTTT
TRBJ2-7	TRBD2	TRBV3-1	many	CASSLLSGSSYEQYF	TGTGCCAGCAGCCTCCTTAGCGGGAGCTCCTACGAGCAGTACTTC
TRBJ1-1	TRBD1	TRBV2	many	CASRDRANTEAFF	TGTGCCAGCAGGGACAGGGCAAACACTGAAGCTTTCTTT
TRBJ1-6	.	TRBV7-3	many	CASSLGTGSYNSPLHF	TGTGCCAGCAGCTTAGGGACTGGCTCCTATAATTCACCCCTCCACTTT
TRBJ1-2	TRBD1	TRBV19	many	CASSRTGTAIYGYTF	TGTGCCAGTAGTCGCACCGGGACAGCCATCTATGGCTACACCTTC
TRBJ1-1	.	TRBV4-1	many	CASSSPRDTEAFF	TGCGCCAGCAGCTCCCCCCGAGACACTGAAGCTTTCTTT
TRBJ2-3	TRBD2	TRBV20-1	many	CSASSGLVTQYF	TGCAGTGCTAGTTCAGGACTAGTAACGCAGTATTTT
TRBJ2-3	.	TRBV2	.	CASSGGLWAQYF	TGTGCCAGCAGTGGGGGACTGTGGGCGCAGTATTTT
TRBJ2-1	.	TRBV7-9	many	CASSWGSNEQFF	TGTGCCAGCAGCTGGGGGAGTAATGAGCAGTTCTTC
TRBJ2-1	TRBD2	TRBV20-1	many	CSAGLAGVGNEQFF	TGCAGTGCAGGTCTAGCGGGAGTAGGGAATGAGCAGTTCTTC
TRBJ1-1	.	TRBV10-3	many	CAISESGGDLTEAFF	TGTGCCATCAGTGAGTCGGGGGGGGATTTGACTGAAGCTTTCTTT
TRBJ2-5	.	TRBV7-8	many	CASSIRILGRTQYF	TGTGCCAGCAGCATACGGATCCTTGGACGGACCCAGTACTTC
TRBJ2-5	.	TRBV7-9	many	CASSSSEQETQYF	TGTGCCAGCAGTTCTAGCGAACAAGAGACCCAGTACTTC
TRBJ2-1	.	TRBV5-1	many	CASSLVGGTYNEQFF	TGCGCCAGCAGCTTGGTAGGCGGAACTTACAATGAGCAGTTCTTC
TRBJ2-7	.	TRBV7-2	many	CASSSSSFQEQYF	TGTGCCAGCAGCTCCTCCTCGTTCCAGGAGCAGTACTTC
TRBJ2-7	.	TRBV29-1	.	CSVEGGHPYEQYF	TGCAGCGTTGAAGGGGGACACCCCTACGAGCAGTACTTC
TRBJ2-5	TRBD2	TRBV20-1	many	CSASSGREQPSGTQYF	TGCAGTGCTAGTAGCGGGAGGGAACAACCCTCGGGGACCCAGTACTTC
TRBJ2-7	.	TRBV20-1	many	CSAREDGREQYF	TGCAGTGCTAGAGAAGATGGGCGGGAGCAGTACTTC
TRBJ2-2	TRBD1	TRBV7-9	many	CASSRQGQGAGELFF	TGTGCCAGCAGCCGTCAAGGACAGGGGGCCGGGGAGCTGTTTTTT
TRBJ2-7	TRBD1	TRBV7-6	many	CASSPGGFILEQYF	TGTGCCAGCAGCCCAGGGGGCTTTATCCTCGAGCAGTACTTC
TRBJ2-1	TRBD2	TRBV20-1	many	CSARDPIAGGFNEQFF	TGCAGTGCTAGAGATCCTATAGCGGGAGGGTTCAATGAGCAGTTCTTC
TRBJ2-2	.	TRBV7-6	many	CASSLGNTGELFF	TGTGCCAGCAGCTTAGGAAACACCGGGGAGCTGTTTTTT
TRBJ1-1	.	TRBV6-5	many	CASTPVAGLNTEAFF	TGTGCCAGCACCCCGGTTGCGGGGCTGAACACTGAAGCTTTCTTT
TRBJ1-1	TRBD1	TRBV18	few	CASSPTGQVNTEAFF	TGTGCCAGCTCACCGACGGGACAGGTCAACACTGAAGCTTTCTTT
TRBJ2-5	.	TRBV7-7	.	CASSPLGSGVGETQYF	TGTGCCAGCAGCCCCCTGGGAAGCGGAGTAGGAGAGACCCAGTACTTC
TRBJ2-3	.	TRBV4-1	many	CASSRAAGSTDTQYF	TGCGCCAGCAGCCGGGCAGCGGGTAGCACAGATACGCAGTATTTT